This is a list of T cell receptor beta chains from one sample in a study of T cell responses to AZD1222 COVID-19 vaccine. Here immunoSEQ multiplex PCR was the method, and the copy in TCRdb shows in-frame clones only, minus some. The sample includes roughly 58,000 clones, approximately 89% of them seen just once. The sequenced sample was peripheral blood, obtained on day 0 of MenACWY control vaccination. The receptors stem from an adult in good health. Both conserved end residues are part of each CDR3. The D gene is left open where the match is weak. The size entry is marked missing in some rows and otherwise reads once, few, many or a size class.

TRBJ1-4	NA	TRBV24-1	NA	TGTGCCACCAGTGAACGGGGGAGGGGCGTATATTCAACTAATGAAAAACTGTTTTTT	CATSERGRGVYSTNEKLFF
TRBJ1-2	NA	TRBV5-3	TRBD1	TGTGCCAGAAGACCAACAGGGGGCGACTATGGCTACACCTTC	CARRPTGGDYGYTF
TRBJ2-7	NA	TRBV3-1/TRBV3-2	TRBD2	TGTGCCAGCAGCCCCCGGGGGGGACAACAATACGAGCAGTACTTC	CASSPRGGQQYEQYF
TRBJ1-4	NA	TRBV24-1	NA	TGTGCCACCAGTGATCCGGTAGATGAAAAACTGTTTTTT	CATSDPVDEKLFF
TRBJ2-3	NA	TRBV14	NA	TGTGCCAGCAGCCGTAGTCTTACGGATACGCAGTATTTT	CASSRSLTDTQYF
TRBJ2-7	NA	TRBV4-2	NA	TGTGCCAGCAGCCAACGGACAGAATACTACGAGCAGTACTTC	CASSQRTEYYEQYF
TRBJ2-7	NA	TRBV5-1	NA	TGCGCCAGCAGCTTGGATACAGAAGAGCAGTACTTC	CASSLDTEEQYF
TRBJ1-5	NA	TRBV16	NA	TGTGCCAGCAGCCCGGAGGGGAGCAATCAGCCCCAGCATTTT	CASSPEGSNQPQHF
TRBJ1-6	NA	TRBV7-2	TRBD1	TGTGCCAGCAGCCCCGGTGGAGGGACAGGGCAGTCACCCCTCCACTTT	CASSPGGGTGQSPLHF
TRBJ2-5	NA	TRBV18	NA	TGTGCCAGCTCATCGGGTCTTCAAGAGACCCAGTACTTC	CASSSGLQETQYF
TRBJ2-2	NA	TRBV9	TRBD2	TGTGCCAGCAGCGTAGCCTCCGGACTAGCGAACACCGGGGAGCTGTTTTTT	CASSVASGLANTGELFF
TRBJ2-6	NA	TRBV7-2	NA	TGTGCCAGCAGCTTCGACTCTGCTGGGGCCAACGTCCTGACTTTC	CASSFDSAGANVLTF
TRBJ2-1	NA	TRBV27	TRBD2	TGTGCCAGCAGGCGGCCGGGGACTAGCCGCAATGAGCAGTTCTTC	CASRRPGTSRNEQFF
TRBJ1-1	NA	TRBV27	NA	TGTGCCATTCGGTCATCTGAAGCTTTCTTT	CAIRSSEAFF
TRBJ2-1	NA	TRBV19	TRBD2	TGTGCCAGTAGTATAGGGGGTACTAGCGGGAGTACTGAGCAGTTCTTC	CASSIGGTSGSTEQFF
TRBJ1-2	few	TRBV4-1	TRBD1	TGCGCCAGCAGCCAGATGCAGGGGGGTAACTATGGCTACACCTTC	CASSQMQGGNYGYTF
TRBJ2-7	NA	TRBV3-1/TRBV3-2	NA	TGTGCCAGCAGCCAAGAGGTTAGACGCTACGAGCAGTACTTC	CASSQEVRRYEQYF
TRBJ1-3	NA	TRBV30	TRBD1	TGTGCCTGGAGTGAGGGGGCAGGCTCTGGAAACACCATATATTTT	CAWSEGAGSGNTIYF
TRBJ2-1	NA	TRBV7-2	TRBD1	TGTGCCAGCAGCTCGGGACAGGGGGCCTACAATGAGCAGTTCTTC	CASSSGQGAYNEQFF
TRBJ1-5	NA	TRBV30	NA	TGTGCCTGGGCGACAGCACTCAATAGCAATCAGCCCCAGCATTTT	CAWATALNSNQPQHF
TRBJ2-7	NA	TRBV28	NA	TGTGCCAGCAGTTCAAGTCGGGCCTACGAGCAGTACTTC	CASSSSRAYEQYF
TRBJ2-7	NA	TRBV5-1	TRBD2	TGCGCCAGCAGCTTGGTAGCGGGAGGGACCTACGAGCAGTACTTC	CASSLVAGGTYEQYF
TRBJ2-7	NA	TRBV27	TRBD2	TGTGCCAGCAGTCCCATCCTTGCGGGAGGGGGGGAGCAGTACTTC	CASSPILAGGGEQYF
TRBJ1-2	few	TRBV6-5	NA	TGTGCCAGCTGGGGTAAAAGGAGGGAATACTATGGCTACACCTTC	CASWGKRREYYGYTF
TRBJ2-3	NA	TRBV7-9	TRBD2	TGTGCCAGCAGCTTAGCGCGAGGGGAGGGTAGAGATACGCAGTATTTT	CASSLARGEGRDTQYF
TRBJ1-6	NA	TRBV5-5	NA	TGTGCCAGCAGCTTTGGTGGATTCGTGGCCTCTTCACCCCTCCACTTT	CASSFGGFVASSPLHF
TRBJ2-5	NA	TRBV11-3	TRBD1	TGTGCCAGCAGCACGACAGGGCAGGGTGAGACCCAGTACTTC	CASSTTGQGETQYF
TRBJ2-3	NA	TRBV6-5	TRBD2	TGTGCCAGCAATCCTAGCGGGAGTAGCACAGATACGCAGTATTTT	CASNPSGSSTDTQYF
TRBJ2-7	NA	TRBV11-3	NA	TGTGCCAGCAGCCTCTTCTCCGCCGGCGAGCAGTACTTC	CASSLFSAGEQYF
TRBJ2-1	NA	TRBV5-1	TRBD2	TGCGCCAGCAGCTACCAAGCGGGAGGGATAGGCAATGAGCAGTTCTTC	CASSYQAGGIGNEQFF
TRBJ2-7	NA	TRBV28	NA	TGTGCCAGCAGTTTTCCAGGCAGGGCCTACGAGCAGTACTTC	CASSFPGRAYEQYF
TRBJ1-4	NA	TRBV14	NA	TGTGCCAGCAGCCAAGGCAGGGGACTCGTGAATGAAAAACTGTTTTTT	CASSQGRGLVNEKLFF
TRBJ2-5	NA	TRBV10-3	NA	TGTGCCATCAGCACCGACAGGTTCCCCCAAGAGACCCAGTACTTC	CAISTDRFPQETQYF
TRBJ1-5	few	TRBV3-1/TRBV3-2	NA	TGTGCCAGCAGCCAAGGGGCGGGGGCACAGCAGCCCCAGCATTTT	CASSQGAGAQQPQHF
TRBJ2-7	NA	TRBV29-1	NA	TGCAGCGTTGTAAGTACTAGAAACTCCTACGAGCAGTACTTC	CSVVSTRNSYEQYF
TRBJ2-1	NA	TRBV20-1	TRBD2	TGCAGTGCTAGTGTCGGGGACTACTACAATGAGCAGTTCTTC	CSASVGDYYNEQFF
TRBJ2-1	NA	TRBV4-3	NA	TGCGCCAGCAGCCAAGACCCACTGAACAATGAGCAGTTCTTC	CASSQDPLNNEQFF
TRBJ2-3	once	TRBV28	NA	TGTGCCAGCAGTAGAGGGAGTATCACAGATACGCAGTATTTT	CASSRGSITDTQYF
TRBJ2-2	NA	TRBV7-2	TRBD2	TGTGCCAGCAGCTTAGTGTCTAGCGGGTATACCGGGGAGCTGTTTTTT	CASSLVSSGYTGELFF
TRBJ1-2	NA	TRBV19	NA	TGTGCCAGTAGTATGTACCAGGGTTCGGGCTACACCTTC	CASSMYQGSGYTF